This entry concerns a single T cell receptor (beta chain). This record belongs to a study of shared clonotypes between healthy human individuals. The CDR3 is made up of 14 amino acids. V lost 1 base and J lost 5, with 9 bases in between. Per germline, CDR1 LNHNV and CDR2 YYDKDF (reference sequence). Per the study methods: ImmunoSEQ output held junction-only sequences without quality scores, so filtering differed. Sequenced by immunoSEQ multiplex PCR; TCRdb stores in-frame clones only, minus some. The DNA was the basis for D and trimming; V, J and clone size are from that table. The sample records 660,000 or so clones, roughly 96% being singletons. The naive CD8 fraction comprised CD45RO-negative cells positively selected for CCR7 and excluded terminally differentiated effector memory CD45RA+ cells. Participating donors were healthy, HIV-negative adults free of recent acute infections or vaccinations.

The TCR comes from a woman aged 30 to 39 in good health. Material: naive CD8+ T cells sorted from blood. This chain uses TRBV15 with TRBJ1-5; D call uncertain. The CDR3 nucleotides are TGTGCCACCAGCAGAGCCAGCGCCCATCAGCCCCAGCATTTT. The encoded protein is CATSRASAHQPQHF.